Sequencing of this TCR beta chain was carried out in a study of glioma-infiltrating T cells after dendritic cell vaccination. Study context: Glioblastoma patients came from Phase I and II dendritic cell vaccination trials.

Trimming took 2 bases from V and 10 from J; bases not matched to a gene: 9. The CDR3 has 15 residues. Germline loops: CDR1 SGHTA, CDR2 FQGNSA. Before vaccination, two weeks after the third vaccination, and at progression, PBMC were collected. Profiling relied on immunoSEQ multiplex PCR, and the TCRdb table lists in-frame clones only, not all of them. The sample has fewer than 75,000 clones, 65% to 90% seen once. V and J are TRBV7-2 and TRBJ2-1; 9 nucleotides match TRBD2. The origin of this receptor is a human donor with glioblastoma. This specimen consisted of blood, obtained before dendritic cell vaccination. The CDR3 DNA is TGTGCCAGCAGCTTAATACCTAGCGGGGTCCAAGAGCAGTTCTTC. It is translated as CASSLIPSGVQEQFF.